Reported below is one T cell receptor (beta chain). Its cognate antigen is unknown. These data are taken from a study of radiation and T cells in renal cell carcinoma. Study at large: Nephrectomy followed 15 Gy stereotactic body radiation by 4 weeks.

This sample's time point: blood 2 weeks post-SBRT. Treatment denoted: 15 Gy SBRT to primary tumor, nephrectomy 4 weeks later. The patient's renal cell carcinoma had clear cell pathology. Produced via immunoSEQ multiplex PCR; TCRdb's table is partial and in-frame only. The sample yields about 130,000 clones, about 81% seen once. Study outcomes and limitations: Without pretreatment biopsies, baseline tumor clonotype presence was undetermined.

Sequenced here: blood, sampled from a patient whose treatment included radiotherapy and nephrectomy. This TCR came from a woman aged 55 to 70 with renal cell carcinoma.

As DNA, the CDR3 is TGCGCCAGCAGCCAAGGGGCGGGAGGGCCGGGTACCGGGGAGCTGTTTTTT. This encodes CASSQGAGGPGTGELFF. This chain connects TRBV4-3 to TRBJ2-2; 9 positions agree with TRBD2. In germline, CDR1 is LGHNA, CDR2 YSLEER. The CDR3 runs to 17 residues. V lost 1 base, J lost 5 bases, and 8 bases stayed unmatched.